Each of the 28 T cell receptor beta chains below was sequenced from the same sample in a study of T cells after yellow fever vaccination. TCRdb called the 5' RACE reads again in MiXCR, with one record for every CDR3 protein. The table shows 450,000 to 550,000 distinct CDR3 sequences, with 15% to 20% occurring only once. Sample: PBMCs, taken 15 days after the yellow fever booster vaccination. The receptors stem from a man younger than 40 who received the YFV17D yellow fever vaccine.

The chain recombines TRBV4-2 with TRBJ2-7; D unclear. This CDR3 comprises 14 residues. Trimming left V 0 bases short and J 0 bases short, with 6 bases between. Germline V lookup: CDR1 LGHNA, CDR2 YNFKEQ. CDR3 DNA: TGTGCCAGCAGCCAAGACTTGAGCTCCTACGAGCAGTACTTC. The encoded protein is CASSQDLSSYEQYF.

This clonotype came up a few times. The chain combines TRBV12-3 or TRBV12-4 with TRBJ2-7; D perhaps matches TRBD2 (5 bases). This CDR3 has 14 amino acids. Trimming pared 8 bases from V and 4 bases from J, leaving 18 bases between. CDR3 DNA sequence: TGTGCCAGCTCCCCTTCCCAGCGGAATTACGAGCAGTACTTC. Residues: CASSPSQRNYEQYF.

The chain employs TRBV20-1 and TRBJ2-7; 13 bases agree with TRBD2. Germline CDR1 reads DFQATT; CDR2 reads SNEGSKA (reference sequence). The CDR3 is 17 amino acids. The junction had 15 bases not matched to a gene; V was cut back by 6 bases and J by 4 bases. The CDR3 loop is CSATSPTSGRAGYEQYF. CDR3 DNA sequence: TGCAGTGCGACCAGCCCAACTAGCGGGAGGGCTGGTTACGAGCAGTACTTC.

The rearrangement joins TRBV12-3 or TRBV12-4 to TRBJ2-2; tentatively, D is TRBD1 (6 bases). V lost 6 bases to trimming and J lost 4 bases, with 18 bases between them. The CDR3 totals 16 residues. The CDR3 DNA reads TGTGCCAGCAGCGCTCCTTTGGACAGTCCCACCGGGGAGCTGTTTTTT. It yields the protein CASSAPLDSPTGELFF.

The rearrangement links TRBV28 to TRBJ2-2; 9 bases align to TRBD1. The J segment lost 6 bases and the V segment lost 3 bases, leaving 5 bases of the junction unmatched. The CDR3 runs 15 residues. CDR1 is MDHEN, CDR2 SYDVKM, per germline. In nucleotides, the CDR3 is TGTGCCAGCAGTTTTGGGACAGGGCGGCCCGGGGAGCTGTTTTTT. This sequence encodes CASSFGTGRPGELFF.

This clonotype has more than one count but fewer than ten. The chain has TRBV27 and TRBJ2-7; 10 nucleotides line up with TRBD2. Germline CDR1 is MNHEY and CDR2 is SMNVEV (reference sequence). Losses at the gene ends were 5 bases for V and 6 bases for J; bases not matched to a gene: 10. CDR3 length equals 15 residues. The CDR3, as DNA: TGTGCCAGCAGTCGCCAGGTAGCGGGAGGACTCGAGCAGTACTTC. Its protein product is CASSRQVAGGLEQYF.

This chain joins TRBV7-3 and TRBJ2-1; D might be TRBD2 (6 bases). Germline values: CDR1 SGHTA, CDR2 FQGTGA. V lost 3 bases, J lost 5 bases, and 14 bases lay in between. The CDR3 length is 15 residues. CDR3 sequence reads: CASSLAGGANNEQFF. The CDR3 DNA reads TGTGCCAGCAGCTTGGCTGGAGGGGCTAACAATGAGCAGTTCTTC.

The sample holds a few counts of this clonotype. The chain carries TRBV6-6 and TRBJ2-3, with D hard to call. Trimming left V 1 base short and J 1 base short, with 3 bases between. Looked up from germline, CDR1 is MNHNY and CDR2 is SVGAGI (reference sequence). The CDR3 covers 13 residues. This chain's CDR3 is CASSYWRTDTQYF. The CDR3 DNA reads as TGTGCCAGCAGTTACTGGCGCACAGATACGCAGTATTTT.

This clonotype was seen a handful of times. The chain combines TRBV12-3 or TRBV12-4 with TRBJ2-7; D unresolved. This CDR3 contains 14 residues. Trimming took off 5 bases at V and 2 bases at J, with 13 bases between the two ends. Here the CDR3 DNA reads TGTGCCAGCAGTGACGTCGGGCGAACCTACGAGCAGTACTTC. Its protein product is CASSDVGRTYEQYF.

This chain joins TRBV10-3 and TRBJ2-7; TRBD1 matches at 7 bases. V lost 8 bases to trimming and J lost 6 bases; unmatched junction nucleotides: 19. This CDR3 region has 16 residues. CDR1 and CDR2 (germline): ENHRY, SYGVKD. DNA of the CDR3: TGTGCCATCGACTTCACCGGGACAGCAAAAGCCTCCGAGCAGTACTTC. Protein: CAIDFTGTAKASEQYF.

Ten or more counts support this clonotype. The CDR3 DNA reads TGCAGCGCCTTCTCCTACAATGAGCAGTTCTTC. This codes for CSAFSYNEQFF. The V gene is TRBV29-1, the J gene TRBJ2-1; D gene unclear. The V and J ends lost 7 bases and 0 bases respectively, with 4 bases between them. The CDR3 sequence is 11 residues long. Per the germline V gene, CDR1 is SQVTM and CDR2 is ANQGSEA.

This clonotype was seen repeatedly, ten times or more. This chain joins TRBV25-1 and TRBJ2-7, with no clear D. The CDR3 contains 13 residues. Germline V gene lookup returns CDR1 MGHDK and CDR2 SYGVNS. V was trimmed by 8 bases and J by 0 bases, leaving 11 bases between them. The CDR3 reads CASSSVNSYEQYF. Written as DNA, the CDR3 is TGTGCCAGCTCATCAGTGAACTCCTACGAGCAGTACTTC.

There are a few counts of this clonotype. This chain uses TRBV4-3 with TRBJ2-3; TRBD1 matches at 10 bases. The germline V gene has CDR1 LGHNA and CDR2 YSLEER. The CDR3 length is 17 residues. The V gene end was trimmed by 0 bases and the J gene end by 5 bases; junction bases not matched to a gene: 8. CDR3 region: CASSQESDRGPKDTQYF. The CDR3 bases are TGCGCCAGCAGCCAAGAGTCCGACAGGGGGCCTAAAGATACGCAGTATTTT.

V is TRBV3-1 and J is TRBJ2-5; D remains unclear. The germline gives CDR1 LGHDT, CDR2 YNNKEL (reference sequence). The CDR3 totals 13 residues. V was clipped by 0 bases and J by 7 bases, with 9 bases between them. The CDR3 spells CASSQEPKRTQYF. The CDR3 nucleotides read TGTGCCAGCAGCCAAGAACCAAAACGGACCCAGTACTTC.

In its sample, this clonotype was seen a few times. The chain has TRBV10-3 and TRBJ2-1; no clear D. CDR1 ENHRY and CDR2 SYGVKD come from the germline V gene. The CDR3 runs to 13 residues. The ends were cut back, 3 bases at V and 9 bases at J, with 12 bases in the middle. The CDR3 here is CAISDYYLGEQFF. The CDR3 DNA reads TGTGCCATCAGTGATTACTATCTGGGTGAGCAGTTCTTC.

The chain combines TRBV18 with TRBJ2-7; maybe TRBD2 (6 bases). V lost 6 bases to trimming and J lost 1 base, with 13 bases between them. The CDR3 loop spans 14 amino acids. Germline V gene data show CDR1 as KGHSH and CDR2 as LQKENI. CDR3 sequence reads: CASSPEGRSYEQYF. CDR3 DNA: TGTGCCAGCTCGCCGGAGGGGAGGTCCTACGAGCAGTACTTC.

The V gene is TRBV6-6, the J gene TRBJ2-7, with TRBD2 identical over 9 bases. This CDR3 is 13 amino acids long. V lost 6 bases, J lost 6 bases, and 6 bases stayed unmatched. In germline, CDR1 is MNHNY, CDR2 SVGAGI (reference sequence). The CDR3, as DNA: TGTGCCAGCAGGTCTAGCGGGGACGCCGAGCAGTACTTC. Protein: CASRSSGDAEQYF.

The table lists this clonotype with a few counts. The chain combines TRBV20-1 with TRBJ2-7; 10 bases agree with TRBD1. V trimming: 0 bases; J trimming: 3 bases; junction bases outside the gene matches: 5. Germline loops: CDR1 DFQATT, CDR2 SNEGSKA (reference sequence). CDR3 length equals 15 residues. This chain's CDR3 is CSARDRGQGYYEQYF. The CDR3 region has the DNA TGCAGTGCTAGAGATCGGGGACAGGGGTACTACGAGCAGTACTTC.

The table lists this clonotype with a few counts. The chain employs TRBV20-1 and TRBJ1-5; 10 nucleotides align to TRBD1. Germline loops: CDR1 DFQATT, CDR2 SNEGSKA (reference sequence). With V trimmed by 7 bases and J by 5 bases, 8 bases remained unmatched. The CDR3 has 14 amino acids. The CDR3: CSVRTGTGDQPQHF. In DNA form, the CDR3 reads TGCAGTGTTAGGACCGGGACAGGGGATCAGCCCCAGCATTTT.

The genes are TRBV20-1 and TRBJ2-3, with 8 bases aligning to TRBD2. Germline-derived CDR1 and CDR2 are DFQATT and SNEGSKA (reference sequence). Trimming took 0 bases from V and 2 from J; bases not matched to a gene: 10. The CDR3 contains 17 residues. For the CDR3, the DNA is TGCAGTGCTAGAGATTTCATTCTAGCGGGCTTCACAGATACGCAGTATTTT. Its translation: CSARDFILAGFTDTQYF.

The V call is TRBV6-1, the J call TRBJ2-7; D might be TRBD1 (6 bases). The CDR3 is 12 amino acids. Germline CDR1 MNHNS, CDR2 SASEGT. V was clipped by 11 bases and J by 0 bases, with 11 bases between them. The chain's CDR3 is CALRDNSYEQYF. CDR3 coding DNA: TGTGCCCTCCGGGACAACTCCTACGAGCAGTACTTC.

CDR3 loop: CAISDGVVASGAREPIQYF. The DNA of the CDR3 is TGTGCCATCAGTGACGGGGTGGTCGCTAGCGGGGCCCGCGAGCCCATTCAGTACTTC. The rearrangement uses TRBV10-3 and TRBJ2-4; 9 bases fit TRBD2. V lost 3 bases, J lost 9 bases, and 21 bases stayed unmatched. The CDR3 consists of 19 residues. Looked up from germline, CDR1 is ENHRY and CDR2 is SYGVKD.

The V and J genes are TRBV5-5 and TRBJ2-1; D is uncertain. The CDR3 runs 16 residues. With 0 bases removed from V and 0 bases from J, the gap between germline ends came to 10 bases. CDR1 SGHKS and CDR2 YYEKEE come from the germline V gene (reference sequence). The CDR3 reads CASSLEQSSSYNEQFF. As DNA, the CDR3 is TGTGCCAGCAGCTTGGAGCAGTCCAGCTCCTACAATGAGCAGTTCTTC.

CDR3 in DNA: TGTGCCAGCAGTCTGTCGTTAGCGGGAGCGGGAGTCAAGGATGAGCAGTTCTTC. As protein: CASSLSLAGAGVKDEQFF. This chain links TRBV12-3 or TRBV12-4 with TRBJ2-1; 9 bases agree with TRBD2. Losses at the gene ends were 5 bases for V and 8 bases for J; bases not matched to a gene: 19. This CDR3 is built from 18 residues.

Here the CDR3 reads CASSAELALSSYEQYF. The CDR3 nucleotides are TGTGCCAGCAGCGCGGAACTAGCGTTGAGCTCCTACGAGCAGTACTTC. This chain links TRBV7-8 with TRBJ2-7; TRBD2 aligns across 7 bases. V shed 5 bases and J 0 bases; nucleotides not matched to a gene: 10. This CDR3 is built from 16 residues. Germline V gives CDR1 SGHVS, CDR2 FQNEAQ.

This clonotype showed up many times. This chain joins TRBV7-2 and TRBJ2-7; D gene ambiguous. This CDR3 is built from 12 residues. The V gene lost 3 bases and the J gene lost 4 bases, with 7 bases spanning the gap. The germline CDR1 and CDR2 sequences are SGHTA and FQGNSA. The CDR3 bases are TGTGCCAGCAGCTTCCCTGCTTACGAGCAGTACTTC. This encodes CASSFPAYEQYF.

This clonotype was detected only a few times. The chain recombines TRBV6-1 with TRBJ2-3; the match to TRBD1 covers 8 bases. The CDR3 contains 15 residues. Trimming at V came to 4 bases and at J to 2 bases, leaving 5 bases not matched to a gene. Germline V CDR1 and CDR2: MNHNS, SASEGT. Here the CDR3 DNA reads TGTGCCAGCAGTGCCCACAGGGGGGCCACAGATACGCAGTATTTT. It is translated as CASSAHRGATDTQYF.

The chain couples TRBV12-3 or TRBV12-4 to TRBJ1-1; the match to TRBD1 covers 8 bases. This CDR3 has 14 residues. The J segment lost 5 bases and the V segment lost 4 bases, leaving 6 bases of the junction unmatched. CDR3 DNA sequence: TGTGCCAGCAGTTGGACAGGGAGGAAGACTGAAGCTTTCTTT. It translates to CASSWTGRKTEAFF.